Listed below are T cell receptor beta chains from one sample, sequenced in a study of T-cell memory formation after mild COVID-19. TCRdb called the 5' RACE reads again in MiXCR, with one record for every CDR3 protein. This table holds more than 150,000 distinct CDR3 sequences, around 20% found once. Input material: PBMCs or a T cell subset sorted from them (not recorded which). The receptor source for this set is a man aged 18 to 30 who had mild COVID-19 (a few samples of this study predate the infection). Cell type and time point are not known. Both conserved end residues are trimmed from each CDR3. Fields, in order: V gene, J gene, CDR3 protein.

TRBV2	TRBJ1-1	ASRTSGTEAF
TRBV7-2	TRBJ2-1	ASKPGLEYGEQF
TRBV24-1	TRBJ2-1	ATSDYSGGSPEQF
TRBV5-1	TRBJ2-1	ASSRQASGANNEQF
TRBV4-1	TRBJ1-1	ASSLGQHMNTEAF
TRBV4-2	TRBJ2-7	ASRPPERDYEQY
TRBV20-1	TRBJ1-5	SAARQVAGQPQH
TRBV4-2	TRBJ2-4	ASSQVMGSNIQY
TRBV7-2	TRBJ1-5	ASSLFAVPNQPQH
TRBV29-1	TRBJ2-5	SVVRSSQETQY
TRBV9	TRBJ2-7	ASSALRGGEQY
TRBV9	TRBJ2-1	ASSVETGVNSNEQF
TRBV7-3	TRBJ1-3	ASSLDLTSGNTIY
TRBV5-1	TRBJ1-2	ASSLDDLNYGYT
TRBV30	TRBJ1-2	AWSVGGYGYT